This TCR beta chain was sequenced in a study of blood T cell repertoires in COVID-19. Study overall: Acute-phase and convalescent COVID-19 samples originated in the United States, Italy and Spain. PBMCs, B-cell-depleted T cells, or T cells provided the cDNA or gDNA that made up the material.

The CDR3 spans 16 residues. The V and J ends lost 4 bases and 5 bases, in that order; junction bases with no gene match: 12. Germline CDR1 reads SGHDT; CDR2 reads YYEEEE. Authors' data handling: Nucleated cell number was recorded as an estimate derived from reference gene primer amplification. Assay: immunoSEQ multiplex PCR; the TCRdb copy retains only in-frame clones and omits some. That table is the source of V, J and clone size, and D and trimming were worked out from the DNA. Of roughly 43,000 clones in the sample, 85% to 90% were seen once. The rearrangement uses TRBV5-6 and TRBJ2-5; 9 bases align to TRBD1. The sequence derives from a human donor in a cohort sampled during active COVID-19. Sequenced sample: peripheral blood. As DNA, the CDR3 is TGTGCCAGCAGCATACGACAGGGGGTGACTTTGGAGACCCAGTACTTC. Amino acid sequence: CASSIRQGVTLETQYF.